This T cell receptor beta chain was sequenced in a study of shared clonotypes between healthy human individuals. CDR3 length equals 15 residues. Trimming took 4 bases from V and 8 from J; bases not matched to a gene: 9. Per the germline V gene, CDR1 is MDHEN and CDR2 is SYDVKM. Findings and caveats of the study: Clonotypes which were not shared had lower generation probabilities than clonotypes that all four donors shared.

Some clones are missing from TCRdb's copy, which holds only in-frame ones; the method was immunoSEQ multiplex PCR. This sample has a few million clones, with 85% to 95% found just once. As concerns this clone: The antigen remains unidentified.

The chain couples TRBV28 to TRBJ1-4, with 8 positions matching TRBD1. Sequenced material: naive CD4+ T cells from PBMCs. The subset is: CD45RA+ positively selected. The TCR originated in a man between 18 and 35 years old in good health. Some clones in this sample may be carry-over from other donors' samples. The CDR3 region is CASSSWTGKNEKLFF. The CDR3 bases are TGTGCCAGCAGTTCCTGGACAGGGAAGAACGAAAAACTGTTTTTT.